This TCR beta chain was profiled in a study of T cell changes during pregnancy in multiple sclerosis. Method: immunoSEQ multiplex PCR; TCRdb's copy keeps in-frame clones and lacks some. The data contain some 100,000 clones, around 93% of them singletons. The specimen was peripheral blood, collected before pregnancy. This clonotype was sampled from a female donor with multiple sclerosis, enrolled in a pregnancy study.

The CDR3 loop reads CASSFRGGQETQYF. The DNA of the CDR3 is TGCGCCAGCAGCTTCAGGGGTGGGCAAGAGACCCAGTACTTC. The chain employs TRBV5-1 and TRBJ2-5, with TRBD1 as a possible D gene (6 bases). Trimming shortened V by 2 bases and J by 2 bases, and 10 bases separated the two germline ends. CDR3 length equals 14 residues. In germline, CDR1 is SGHRS, CDR2 YFSETQ.